What follows is one T cell receptor beta chain and its context. Its target is unknown. This specimen belongs to a study of cytomegalovirus exposure and HLA in healthy donors. Study-wide findings and caveats: It emerged from a later analysis that several of the most significant clusters appeared to be linked to common viral pathogens. A later analysis revealed that TCR association rates differed between HLA loci, peaking at DRB1 and bottoming out at HLA-C. CMV serostatus was the only immune exposure information that was available.

It was with 60 Vbeta and 13 Jbeta primers that the PCR ran. Repertoires were generated with immunoSEQ multiplex PCR, while TCRdb's copy carries only in-frame clones and drops some. The repertoire holds about 180,000 clones, with more than 75% as singletons. This CDR3 comprises 14 residues. V lost 11 bases, J lost 5 bases, and 9 bases stayed unmatched. Germline V lookup: CDR1 MNHEY, CDR2 SMNVEV (reference sequence). The sequence derives from a man aged 40-49 years in good health and CMV-seronegative. The V and J genes are TRBV27 and TRBJ2-2; TRBD1 agrees at 9 bases. Sequenced sample: PBMCs. The CDR3 region has the DNA TGTGCCGTGGCGACAGGGGGAAGGACCGGGGAGCTGTTTTTT. Protein: CAVATGGRTGELFF.